These 2 T cell receptor beta chains came from one sample sequenced in a study of cytomegalovirus exposure and HLA in healthy donors. The study ran its PCR with 60 Vbeta and 13 Jbeta primers. Assay used: immunoSEQ multiplex PCR; TCRdb lists only in-frame clones, some missing. This sample has roughly 89,000 clones, with around four fifths found just once. The material sequenced was PBMCs. The receptor set was obtained from a young man in good health and CMV-seropositive.

V and J are TRBV6-1 and TRBJ1-6; D might be TRBD1 (5 bases). Deletions cut 5 bases from V and 11 bases from J, with 16 bases between. The CDR3 contains 14 residues. Germline lookup yields CDR1 MNHNS and CDR2 SASEGT. The CDR3 spells CASSTPGEKAPLHF. The CDR3 coding sequence is TGTGCCAGCAGTACGCCGGGGGAGAAAGCACCCCTCCACTTT.

This chain connects TRBV30 to TRBJ1-6; maybe TRBD1 (6 bases). The CDR3 runs to 13 residues. V gave up 2 bases and J gave up 7 bases, with 9 bases separating them. In germline, CDR1 is GTSNPN, CDR2 SVGIG (reference sequence). Here the CDR3 reads CAWSRQGNSPLHF. CDR3 nucleotide sequence: TGTGCCTGGAGTCGGCAGGGGAATTCACCCCTCCACTTT.